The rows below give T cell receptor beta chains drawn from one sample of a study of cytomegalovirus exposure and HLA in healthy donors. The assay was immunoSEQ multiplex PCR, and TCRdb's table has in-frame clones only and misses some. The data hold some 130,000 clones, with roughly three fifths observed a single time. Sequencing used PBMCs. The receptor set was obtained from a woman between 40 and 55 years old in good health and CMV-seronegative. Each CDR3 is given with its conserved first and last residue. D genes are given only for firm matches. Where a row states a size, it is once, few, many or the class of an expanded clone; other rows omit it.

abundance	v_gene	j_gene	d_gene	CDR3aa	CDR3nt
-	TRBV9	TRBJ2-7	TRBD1	CASSVDRGEQYF	TGTGCCAGCAGCGTAGACAGGGGCGAGCAGTACTTC
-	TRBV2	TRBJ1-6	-	CASRIGQAYNSPLHF	TGTGCCAGCAGGATCGGTCAAGCCTATAATTCACCCCTCCACTTT
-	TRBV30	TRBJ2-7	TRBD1	CAWSPSGGEQYF	TGTGCCTGGAGCCCCTCAGGGGGCGAGCAGTACTTC
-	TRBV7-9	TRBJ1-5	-	CASSLTGSQPQHF	TGTGCCAGCAGCTTAACCGGGAGTCAGCCCCAGCATTTT
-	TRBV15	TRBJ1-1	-	CATSRSGTSNTEAFF	TGTGCCACCAGCAGAAGTGGGACATCTAACACTGAAGCTTTCTTT
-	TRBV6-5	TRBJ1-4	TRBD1	CASSQGAANEKLFF	TGTGCCAGCAGCCAGGGGGCAGCTAATGAAAAACTGTTTTTT
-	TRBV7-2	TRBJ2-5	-	CASSLSGGFQETQYF	TGTGCCAGCAGCTTATCTGGGGGGTTCCAAGAGACCCAGTACTTC
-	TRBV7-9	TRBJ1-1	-	CASSLGYTGGANTEAFF	TGTGCCAGCAGCTTAGGGTACACAGGAGGGGCGAACACTGAAGCTTTCTTT
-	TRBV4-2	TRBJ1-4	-	CASSQDRLRGYNEKLFF	TGTGCCAGCAGCCAAGATCGATTGCGCGGGTATAATGAAAAACTGTTTTTT
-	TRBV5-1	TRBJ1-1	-	CASSYESSNTEAFF	TGCGCCAGCAGCTACGAGTCCTCGAACACTGAAGCTTTCTTT
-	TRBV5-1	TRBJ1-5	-	CASSLGSSGNQPQHF	TGCGCCAGCAGCTTGGGAAGCTCGGGGAACCAGCCCCAGCATTTT
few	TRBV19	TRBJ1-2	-	CASSIAMNQIDGYTF	TGTGCCAGTAGTATTGCAATGAACCAGATTGATGGCTACACCTTC
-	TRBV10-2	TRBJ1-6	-	CASSESTPQGDSPLHF	TGCGCCAGCAGTGAGTCGACTCCCCAAGGGGATTCACCCCTCCACTTT
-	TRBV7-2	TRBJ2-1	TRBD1	CASSRRRDRGPYNEQFF	TGTGCCAGCAGCCGACGCCGGGACAGGGGGCCCTACAATGAGCAGTTCTTC
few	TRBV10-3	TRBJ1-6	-	CAISESTGRVFNSPLHF	TGTGCCATCAGTGAGTCGACGGGCAGGGTTTTTAATTCACCCCTCCACTTT
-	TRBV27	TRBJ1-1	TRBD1	CASSYRTGGLEAFF	TGTGCCAGCAGTTATCGGACAGGGGGCTTGGAAGCTTTCTTT
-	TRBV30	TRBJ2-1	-	CAWSIRPVNNEQFF	TGTGCCTGGAGTATCCGTCCTGTTAACAATGAGCAGTTCTTC
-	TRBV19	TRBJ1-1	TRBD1	CASTSTGTGAEAFF	TGTGCCAGTACCTCTACCGGGACAGGGGCTGAAGCTTTCTTT
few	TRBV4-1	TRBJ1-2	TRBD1	CASSKLITGADYGYTF	TGCGCCAGCAGTAAACTAATAACAGGGGCCGACTATGGCTACACCTTC
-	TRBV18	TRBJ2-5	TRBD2	CASSPPGQAGGSETQYF	TGTGCCAGCTCACCACCGGGGCAAGCGGGGGGAAGTGAGACCCAGTACTTC
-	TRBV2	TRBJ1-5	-	CASSDWESNQPQHF	TGTGCCAGCAGTGACTGGGAGAGCAATCAGCCCCAGCATTTT
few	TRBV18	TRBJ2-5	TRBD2	CASSPGRDETQYF	TGTGCCAGCTCACCGGGGAGGGATGAGACCCAGTACTTC
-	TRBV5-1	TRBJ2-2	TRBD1	CATSRQGDTGELFF	TGCGCCACCTCCCGGCAGGGGGACACCGGGGAGCTGTTTTTT
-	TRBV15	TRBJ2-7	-	CATSKSLSQGSPGSYEQYF	TGTGCCACCAGCAAGAGCCTTAGCCAGGGATCCCCCGGGTCCTACGAGCAGTACTTC
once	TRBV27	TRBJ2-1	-	CASSLGLSSYNEQFF	TGTGCCAGCAGTTTAGGACTCAGCTCCTACAATGAGCAGTTCTTC
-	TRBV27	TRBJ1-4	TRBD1	CASSSPGTGTEKLFF	TGTGCCAGCAGTTCGCCCGGGACAGGGACCGAAAAACTGTTTTTT
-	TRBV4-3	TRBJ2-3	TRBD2	CASSQEGSGGTDTQYF	TGCGCCAGCAGCCAGGAGGGTAGCGGGGGCACAGATACGCAGTATTTT
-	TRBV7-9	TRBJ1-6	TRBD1	CASTGGTDYYNSPLHF	TGTGCCAGCACCGGAGGGACAGACTATTATAATTCACCCCTCCACTTT
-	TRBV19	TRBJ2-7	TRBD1	CASSIGTVYEQYF	TGTGCCAGTAGTATTGGGACAGTCTACGAGCAGTACTTC
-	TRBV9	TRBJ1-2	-	CASSVDVVPNYGYTF	TGTGCCAGCAGCGTAGATGTAGTACCTAACTATGGCTACACCTTC
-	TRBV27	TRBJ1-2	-	CASSPPGVTLRGYTF	TGTGCCAGCAGTCCGCCGGGGGTCACCCTGAGGGGCTACACCTTC
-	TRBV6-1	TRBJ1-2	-	CASSSGTIYGYTF	TGTGCCAGCAGTAGCGGGACGATCTATGGCTACACCTTC
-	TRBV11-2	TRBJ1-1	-	CASSLAGRVKTEAFF	TGTGCCAGCAGCTTAGCCGGCAGGGTGAAAACTGAAGCTTTCTTT
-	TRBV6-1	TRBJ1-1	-	CASSEGVSGNRAFF	TGTGCCAGCAGTGAAGGGGTCTCAGGGAACCGAGCTTTCTTT
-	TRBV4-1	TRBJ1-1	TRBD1	CASSPQDRETFF	TGCGCCAGCAGCCCACAGGACAGGGAGACTTTCTTT
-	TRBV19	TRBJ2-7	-	CASSIIGATSYEQYF	TGTGCCAGTAGTATCATCGGTGCCACCTCCTACGAGCAGTACTTC